The following is a T cell receptor beta chain sequence with its context. Its antigen remains unknown. The entry originates in a study of T cell responses to AZD1222 COVID-19 vaccine. Assay: immunoSEQ multiplex PCR; the TCRdb copy retains only in-frame clones and omits some. The top ten hold over 5% of the sample, which has 55,000 to 90,000 clones, 65% to 90% seen once. General study points: Unmutated variant regions are reportedly targeted by nearly half of spike-specific TCRs. Only after the peak T cell response were repertoires sampled.

Between the trimmed V and J ends, which lost 3 bases and 5 bases, there was a span of 10 bases. There are 12 residues in the CDR3. The germline gives CDR1 SQVTM, CDR2 ANQGSEA. The clonotype comes from an adult in good health. Source: peripheral blood, taken on day 0 of AZD1222 vaccination. The rearrangement links TRBV29-1 to TRBJ2-5; D call uncertain. The CDR3 spells CSVDMGGETQYF. DNA of the CDR3: TGCAGCGTTGATATGGGCGGCGAGACCCAGTACTTC.